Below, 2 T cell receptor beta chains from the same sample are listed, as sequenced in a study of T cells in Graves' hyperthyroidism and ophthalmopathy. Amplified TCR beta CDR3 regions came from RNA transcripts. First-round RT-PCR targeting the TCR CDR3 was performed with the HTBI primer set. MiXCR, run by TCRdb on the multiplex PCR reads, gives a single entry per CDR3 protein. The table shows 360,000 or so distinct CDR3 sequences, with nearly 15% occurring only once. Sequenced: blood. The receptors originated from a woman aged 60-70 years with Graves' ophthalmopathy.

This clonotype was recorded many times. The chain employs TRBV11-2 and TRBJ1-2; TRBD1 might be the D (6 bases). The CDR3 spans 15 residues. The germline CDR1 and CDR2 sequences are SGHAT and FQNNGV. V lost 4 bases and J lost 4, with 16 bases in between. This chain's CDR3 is CASSYRDMHSYGYTF. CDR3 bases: TGTGCCAGCAGCTACCGGGACATGCATAGCTATGGCTACACCTTC.

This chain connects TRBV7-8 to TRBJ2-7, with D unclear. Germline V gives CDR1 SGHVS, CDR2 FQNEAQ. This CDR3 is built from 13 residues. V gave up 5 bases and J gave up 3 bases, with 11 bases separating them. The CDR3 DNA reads TGTGCCAGCAGCGCCGTTGGGAACTACGAGCAGTACTTC. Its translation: CASSAVGNYEQYF.